This T cell receptor beta chain is from a study of response to subunit inactivated influenza vaccine. General study points: There was a suggestion from the authors that each seasonal influenza vaccination recruits few new T cells.

A remark on this clonotype: Its antigen remains unknown.

TCRdb reanalysed the RT-PCR reads using MiXCR and keeps one entry per CDR3 protein. The repertoire consists of around 580,000 distinct CDR3 sequences, with 10% to 15% occurring once and the leading ten covering 10%. The material was PBMCs from blood, obtained on the day of vaccination. This sequence originates from a man over 45 who received an inactivated influenza vaccine.

The CDR3 here is CASSQEKPFPYNEQFF. CDR3 DNA sequence: TGTGCCAGCAGCCAAGAAAAACCCTTTCCCTACAATGAGCAGTTCTTC. The rearrangement uses TRBV14 and TRBJ2-1; D remains ambiguous. Deletions cut 0 bases from V and 2 bases from J, with 11 bases between. Germline CDR1 is SGHDN and CDR2 is FVKESK. This CDR3 contains 16 residues.